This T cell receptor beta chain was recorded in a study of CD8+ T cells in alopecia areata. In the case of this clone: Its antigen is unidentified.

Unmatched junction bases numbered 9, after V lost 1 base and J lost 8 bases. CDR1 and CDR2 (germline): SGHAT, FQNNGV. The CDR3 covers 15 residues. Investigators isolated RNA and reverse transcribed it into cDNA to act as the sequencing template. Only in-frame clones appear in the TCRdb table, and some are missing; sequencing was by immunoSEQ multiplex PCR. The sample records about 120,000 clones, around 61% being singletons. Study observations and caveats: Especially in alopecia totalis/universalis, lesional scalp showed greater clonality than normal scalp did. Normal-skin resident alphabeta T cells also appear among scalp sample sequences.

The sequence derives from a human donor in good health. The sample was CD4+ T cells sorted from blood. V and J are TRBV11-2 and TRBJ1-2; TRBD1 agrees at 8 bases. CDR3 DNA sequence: TGTGCCAGCAGCTTAGCCTTCGGACAGGGCAGGGGCTACACCTTC. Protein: CASSLAFGQGRGYTF. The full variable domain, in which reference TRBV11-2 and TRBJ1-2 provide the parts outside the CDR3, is EAGVAQSPRYKIIEKRQSVAFWCNPISGHATLYWYQQILGQGPKLLIQFQNNGVVDDSQLPKDRFSAERLKGVDSTLKIQPAKLEDSAVYLCASSLAFGQGRGYTFGSGTRLTVV.